This record covers a single T cell receptor (beta chain). The target antigen is unknown. Just one base apart from a much larger clone, this may be a read error. CDR1 SGHRS and CDR2 YFSETQ come from the germline V gene. Trimming took 3 bases from V and 1 from J; bases not matched to a gene: 3. The CDR3 sequence is 16 residues long. The data were taken from a study of T-cell reconstitution after alpha-beta-depleted transplantation in children. Points from the study as a whole: There were some patients whose high TCRbeta diversity at day 60 came from surviving recipient T cells and thymic progenitors. As was reported, about two months after transplant, alpha-beta T cells came from several hundred expanded graft clones. T-cell numbers and diversity, one year after transplant, stemmed largely from T cells that were newly produced.

Unique molecular identifiers featured in how the TCRbeta library was prepared. Via MiXCR, TCRdb re-called the PCR reads, giving one row per CDR3 protein. The data contain hundreds of thousands of distinct CDR3 sequences, roughly a tenth of them singletons. This chain links TRBV5-1 with TRBJ2-6; 8 bases align to TRBD1. The material was PBMCs, obtained before TCRalphabeta/CD19-depleted stem cell transplant. The sequence was collected from a boy under two years old with acute myeloid leukemia, due to receive a stem cell transplant. The CDR3 nucleotides read TGCGCCAGCAGCTGGGACAGGTTATCTGGGGCCAACGTCCTGACTTTC. Protein sequence: CASSWDRLSGANVLTF.